This is a list of T cell receptor beta chains from one sample in a study of neurological immune-mediated disorders. Via MiXCR, TCRdb re-called the 5' RACE reads, giving one row per CDR3 protein. The sample has some 42,000 distinct CDR3 sequences, roughly 12% seen once. The source material was CD4+ T cells from blood. The receptors were sampled from a woman in her thirties with HTLV-1-associated myelopathy (HAM/TSP). The CDR3 runs from the conserved cysteine through the conserved F or W. D genes are given only for firm matches. Size tells how often a clone was seen (once, few, many) or the class of an expanded clone, and some rows leave it out.

j_call	clone_size	d_call	v_call	cdr3_aa	cdr3_nt
TRBJ2-1	-	-	TRBV7-2	CASSFYICSGILAGGYNEQFF	-
TRBJ2-2	many	-	TRBV5-1	CASSTMGNTGELFF	TGCGCCAGCAGCACGATGGGGAACACCGGGGAGCTGTTTTTT
TRBJ1-4	many	TRBD1	TRBV20-1	CSARELTGLKLFF	TGCAGTGCTAGAGAATTGACAGGGCTAAAACTGTTTTTT
TRBJ2-3	few	-	TRBV12-3/TRBV12-4	CASTLAFSTDTQYF	TGTGCCAGCACTCTAGCTTTTAGCACAGATACGCAGTATTTT
TRBJ2-7	many	TRBD2	TRBV7-2	CASSSLTSGGLFAYEQYF	TGTGCCAGCAGTTCCCTGACTAGCGGGGGCCTTTTTGCCTACGAGCAGTACTTC
TRBJ2-4	many	TRBD1	TRBV12-3/TRBV12-4	CASSTGVAKNIQYF	TGTGCCAGCAGTACAGGGGTGGCCAAAAACATTCAGTACTTC
TRBJ2-4	-	-	TRBV15	CATSRELNSQNIQYF	TGTGCCACCAGCAGGGAGCTAAATAGCCAAAACATTCAGTACTTC
TRBJ2-7	many	-	TRBV11-2	CASSLVRAMSEPYEQYF	TGTGCCAGCAGCTTAGTACGGGCGATGTCGGAACCCTACGAGCAGTACTTC
TRBJ1-6	-	-	TRBV20-1	CSDSGRDNSPLHF	TGCAGTGATAGCGGACGGGATAATTCACCCCTACACTTT
TRBJ1-1	many	-	TRBV5-1	CASRLTGWEEAFF	TGCGCCAGCAGATTAACAGGGTGGGAGGAAGCTTTCTTT
TRBJ1-3	many	-	TRBV3-1	CASSQVGYTIYF	TGTGCCAGCAGCCAAGTCGGATACACCATATATTTT
TRBJ1-5	many	-	TRBV5-1	CASSPGQSNNQPQHF	TGCGCCAGCAGTCCCGGCCAGTCAAACAATCAGCCCCAGCATTTT
TRBJ2-1	many	-	TRBV20-1	CSARDPILRVRGDEQFF	TGCAGTGCTAGAGATCCTATACTAAGGGTACGTGGGGATGAGCAGTTCTTC
TRBJ1-1	once	-	TRBV20-1	CSARYSLNTEAFF	TGCAGTGCAAGGTACAGCTTGAACACTGAAGCTTTCTTT
TRBJ2-5	many	-	TRBV10-3	CAITEGGSETQYF	TGTGCCATCACCGAAGGGGGTTCGGAGACCCAGTACTTC
TRBJ1-5	many	TRBD1	TRBV20-1	CSASGGTGLNQPQHF	TGCAGTGCTAGTGGGGGGACAGGGCTCAATCAGCCCCAGCATTTT
TRBJ1-4	many	-	TRBV20-1	CSASGVRGEKLFF	TGCAGTGCCTCAGGGGTGCGGGGTGAAAAACTGTTTTTT
TRBJ2-3	many	TRBD2	TRBV2	CASRRGVLTDTQYF	TGTGCCAGCAGGCGGGGGGTTCTGACAGATACGCAGTATTTT
TRBJ1-1	few	-	TRBV18	CASSPTQGNTEAFF	TGTGCCAGCTCACCGACACAGGGAAACACTGAAGCTTTCTTT
TRBJ1-2	many	-	TRBV5-1	CASSLAGANSYTF	TGCGCCAGCAGCTTGGCCGGGGCTAACAGCTACACCTTC
TRBJ1-4	many	-	TRBV7-8	CASSLGQAYNEKLFF	TGTGCCAGCAGCCTGGGGCAGGCCTATAATGAAAAACTGTTTTTT
TRBJ2-3	few	TRBD2	TRBV12-3/TRBV12-4	CACSNLAGALGTQYF	TGTGCCTGCTCGAATCTAGCGGGGGCCTTGGGCACGCAGTATTTT
TRBJ2-7	many	-	TRBV7-2	CASSLADIFEQYF	TGTGCCAGCAGCTTAGCGGATATTTTCGAGCAGTACTTC
TRBJ1-1	many	TRBD1	TRBV3-1	CASSTGQGLVYTEAFF	TGTGCCAGCAGCACCGGACAGGGACTTGTGTACACTGAAGCTTTCTTT
TRBJ1-2	-	-	TRBV20-1	CSARPGAHGYTF	TGCAGTGCTAGGCCGGGGGCGCATGGCTACACCTTC
TRBJ2-1	many	-	TRBV7-2	CASSLGVTGYEQFF	TGTGCCAGCAGCTTAGGAGTTACGGGCTATGAGCAGTTCTTC
TRBJ2-1	many	-	TRBV11-1	CASSLKPGKGNEQFF	TGTGCCAGCAGCTTAAAGCCAGGGAAGGGCAATGAGCAGTTCTTC
TRBJ1-5	many	-	TRBV5-1	CASSFTDDSNQPQHF	TGCGCCAGCAGCTTCACAGACGATAGCAATCAGCCCCAGCATTTT
TRBJ1-6	many	-	TRBV19	CASSIRTATPLHF	TGTGCCAGTAGTATCCGGACTGCAACACCCCTCCACTTT
TRBJ1-5	many	-	TRBV5-1	CASSLGGAGQPQHF	TGCGCCAGCAGCTTGGGAGGGGCGGGTCAGCCCCAGCATTTT
TRBJ1-1	many	-	TRBV20-1	CSARDRVGGTEAFF	TGCAGTGCTAGAGATCGGGTAGGGGGCACTGAAGCTTTCTTT
TRBJ1-3	many	TRBD1	TRBV10-3	CAISESGQGTFSGNTIYF	TGTGCCATCAGTGAGTCAGGACAGGGCACCTTCTCTGGAAACACCATATATTTT
TRBJ1-4	many	-	TRBV20-1	CSAPRLGNEKLFF	TGCAGTGCTCCGCGGTTGGGTAATGAAAAACTGTTTTTT
TRBJ2-7	many	-	TRBV5-1	CASNSKVGLSEQYF	TGCGCCAGCAACTCTAAGGTAGGGCTAAGCGAGCAGTACTTC
TRBJ2-2	many	-	TRBV7-2	CASSLGSANTGELFF	TGTGCCAGCAGCTTAGGAAGCGCGAACACCGGGGAGCTGTTTTTT
TRBJ1-2	many	-	TRBV2	CASSEALGYGYTF	TGTGCCAGCAGCGAGGCCTTAGGCTATGGCTACACCTTC
TRBJ2-7	-	-	TRBV5-6	CASSLSQGTHEQYF	TGTGCCAGCAGCTTGAGCCAGGGAACCCACGAGCAGTACTTC
TRBJ1-3	many	TRBD1	TRBV20-1	CSAYGQAGNTIYF	TGCAGTGCTTACGGACAGGCTGGAAACACCATATATTTT
TRBJ2-3	-	TRBD1	TRBV5-1	CASSSRTGVDTQYF	TGCGCCAGCAGCTCAAGGACAGGGGTGGATACGCAGTATTTT
TRBJ1-6	many	-	TRBV20-1	CSAFLGGRDNSPLHF	TGCAGTGCTTTCCTGGGGGGTAGGGATAATTCACCCCTCCACTTT
TRBJ2-2	many	TRBD2	TRBV2	CASSKGLAQNTGELFF	TGTGCCAGCAGTAAAGGACTAGCGCAGAACACCGGGGAGCTGTTTTTT
TRBJ1-1	many	-	TRBV11-2	CASSFNTGTEAFF	TGTGCCAGCAGCTTTAACACGGGGACTGAAGCTTTCTTT
TRBJ1-1	many	TRBD1	TRBV12-3/TRBV12-4	CASRPRTGMHTEAFF	TGTGCCAGCAGACCTAGGACAGGGATGCACACTGAAGCTTTCTTT
TRBJ2-7	many	-	TRBV6-2/TRBV6-3	CASRSVGLPYEQYF	TGTGCCAGCAGGTCTGTGGGACTTCCATACGAGCAGTACTTC
TRBJ2-4	many	-	TRBV2	CASSELRAGVKNIQYF	TGTGCCAGCAGTGAACTTAGGGCCGGGGTCAAAAACATTCAGTACTTC